These T cell receptor beta chains were read from a single sample in a study of T-cell memory formation after mild COVID-19. TCRdb fed the 5' RACE reads into MiXCR, producing one record per CDR3 protein. The profile shows about 260,000 distinct CDR3 sequences, around 16% of them singletons. The sequenced sample was PBMCs or a T cell subset sorted from them (not recorded which). These TCRs come from a man between 18 and 29 years old who had mild COVID-19 (a few samples of this study predate the infection). Cell type and time point are not known. Both conserved end residues are part of each CDR3. Each record gives: J gene, V gene, CDR3 protein.

J gene: TRBJ1-1; V gene: TRBV29-1; CDR3 protein: CSVHGGPTEAFF
J gene: TRBJ1-3; V gene: TRBV9; CDR3 protein: CASSALGTEGNTIYF
J gene: TRBJ1-5; V gene: TRBV12-3/TRBV12-4; CDR3 protein: CASREGQGPYQPQHF
J gene: TRBJ2-3; V gene: TRBV10-3; CDR3 protein: CDISRQATSTDTQYF
J gene: TRBJ2-7; V gene: TRBV7-2; CDR3 protein: CASSFQRRTYEQYF
J gene: TRBJ2-4; V gene: TRBV12-3/TRBV12-4; CDR3 protein: CASSSGQGVNIQYF
J gene: TRBJ2-5; V gene: TRBV12-3/TRBV12-4; CDR3 protein: CASRSTGPETQYF
J gene: TRBJ2-3; V gene: TRBV5-1; CDR3 protein: CASSSVTGDTDTQYF
J gene: TRBJ1-1; V gene: TRBV7-9; CDR3 protein: CASSLGTENTEAFF
J gene: TRBJ2-5; V gene: TRBV24-1; CDR3 protein: CATSDPRGSSETQYF
J gene: TRBJ1-5; V gene: TRBV30; CDR3 protein: CAWSVTDNQPQHF
J gene: TRBJ1-1; V gene: TRBV10-3; CDR3 protein: CAANREGTEAFF
J gene: TRBJ1-1; V gene: TRBV12-3/TRBV12-4; CDR3 protein: CASSQRDTEAFF
J gene: TRBJ1-2; V gene: TRBV4-1; CDR3 protein: CASSQATEYGYTF
J gene: TRBJ2-5; V gene: TRBV27; CDR3 protein: CASIAGTQYF
J gene: TRBJ1-5; V gene: TRBV7-2; CDR3 protein: CASSLVWGQEQPQHF
J gene: TRBJ1-2; V gene: TRBV7-2; CDR3 protein: CASSLSRQGLGYTF
J gene: TRBJ2-3; V gene: TRBV19; CDR3 protein: CASTPLAGRTDTQYF
J gene: TRBJ2-3; V gene: TRBV4-1; CDR3 protein: CASSQEVGVSTDTQYF
J gene: TRBJ1-1; V gene: TRBV5-1; CDR3 protein: CASSFRGWFDTEAFF
J gene: TRBJ1-5; V gene: TRBV30; CDR3 protein: CAWSASGRGNQPQHF
J gene: TRBJ2-3; V gene: TRBV7-2; CDR3 protein: CASSLPTGVTDTQYF
J gene: TRBJ1-1; V gene: TRBV6-2/TRBV6-3; CDR3 protein: CASRSLTLGQTEAFF
J gene: TRBJ2-7; V gene: TRBV4-3; CDR3 protein: CASSHPSGTGVYEQYF
J gene: TRBJ2-7; V gene: TRBV11-2; CDR3 protein: CASSWTGPYEQYF
J gene: TRBJ2-3; V gene: TRBV5-5; CDR3 protein: CASSLDPDTQYF
J gene: TRBJ2-7; V gene: TRBV5-5; CDR3 protein: CASSLGQGLFYEQYF
J gene: TRBJ2-3; V gene: TRBV7-2; CDR3 protein: CASSDSGRSADTQYF
J gene: TRBJ2-3; V gene: TRBV4-1; CDR3 protein: CASSQGVLPGQTDTQYF
J gene: TRBJ1-4; V gene: TRBV20-1; CDR3 protein: CSATDRDANEKLFF
J gene: TRBJ2-3; V gene: TRBV7-2; CDR3 protein: CASSSPLTDTQYF
J gene: TRBJ1-5; V gene: TRBV4-1; CDR3 protein: CASSQVFSGTDSGPQHF
J gene: TRBJ2-3; V gene: TRBV18; CDR3 protein: CASSQLAGATDTQYF
J gene: TRBJ1-1; V gene: TRBV4-1; CDR3 protein: CASSGAEVSPHTEAFF
J gene: TRBJ2-3; V gene: TRBV7-6; CDR3 protein: CASSRGLAGTTDTQYF
J gene: TRBJ2-7; V gene: TRBV27; CDR3 protein: CASSHLTGASLSEQYF
J gene: TRBJ1-2; V gene: TRBV6-5; CDR3 protein: CASSYKGSNYGYTF
J gene: TRBJ2-1; V gene: TRBV7-2; CDR3 protein: CASSLEAGRQFF
J gene: TRBJ2-6; V gene: TRBV12-3/TRBV12-4; CDR3 protein: CASSAWTGASGANVLTF
J gene: TRBJ1-3; V gene: TRBV29-1; CDR3 protein: CSVANFAGNTIYF
J gene: TRBJ2-3; V gene: TRBV6-4; CDR3 protein: CASSAGARQYF
J gene: TRBJ1-5; V gene: TRBV2; CDR3 protein: CASSETSAGSQPQHF
J gene: TRBJ1-1; V gene: TRBV4-2; CDR3 protein: CASSPMGGGETEAFF
J gene: TRBJ1-4; V gene: TRBV4-2; CDR3 protein: CASSQETANEKLFF
J gene: TRBJ1-6; V gene: TRBV6-4; CDR3 protein: CASRGSRSRLF
J gene: TRBJ1-2; V gene: TRBV5-1; CDR3 protein: CASSLDGNGYTF
J gene: TRBJ2-3; V gene: TRBV20-1; CDR3 protein: CSASQRGGGTQYF
J gene: TRBJ2-7; V gene: TRBV18; CDR3 protein: CASSPPTGGKYEQYF